This is a list of T cell receptor beta chains from one sample in a study of cytomegalovirus exposure and HLA in healthy donors. Only in-frame clones appear in the TCRdb table, and some are missing; sequencing was by immunoSEQ multiplex PCR. The sample lists some 200,000 clones, approximately 78% occurring once. The sequenced sample was PBMCs. The receptor set was obtained from a woman aged 18-35 years in good health and CMV-seronegative. The CDR3 runs from the conserved cysteine through the conserved F or W. The D gene is left open where the match is weak. Clone size is stated in some rows and not others, as once, few, many or a class when expanded.

j_call	v_call	d_call	clone_size	cdr3_nt	cdr3_aa
TRBJ1-1	TRBV11-3	TRBD1	NA	TGTGCCAGCAGCGTAGGACAGGCGGTTAACACTGAAGCTTTCTTT	CASSVGQAVNTEAFF
TRBJ2-7	TRBV15	TRBD1	NA	TGTGCCACCAGCAGAGGACAGGGGGCAACCTACGAGCAGTACTTC	CATSRGQGATYEQYF
TRBJ2-7	TRBV27	TRBD2	NA	TGTGCCAGCAGACCACTAGCGGGTAGGACCTACGAGCAGTACTTC	CASRPLAGRTYEQYF
TRBJ2-7	TRBV27	TRBD1	NA	TGTGCCAGCACGGACAGGGGAGGGGAGCAGTACTTC	CASTDRGGEQYF
TRBJ2-5	TRBV7-9	TRBD2	NA	TGTGCCAGCAGCAGAAGTGGCGGGAGGTGGGGAGAGACCCAGTACTTC	CASSRSGGRWGETQYF
TRBJ1-3	TRBV5-4	TRBD1	NA	TGTGCCAGCAGCCTCCGGGACAGGGAGGTTGGAAACACCATATATTTT	CASSLRDREVGNTIYF
TRBJ2-1	TRBV27	NA	once	TGTGCCAGCAGTAGCAAGGGGAAACTGGCCGAGCAGTTCTTC	CASSSKGKLAEQFF
TRBJ2-5	TRBV5-4	TRBD1	NA	TGTGCCAGCAGTTCCGGACAGGGGGCCTGGTACCAAGAGACCCAGTACTTC	CASSSGQGAWYQETQYF
TRBJ2-5	TRBV5-1	TRBD2	NA	TGCGCCAGCAGTCTAGCGGGAGGTGTAGAGACCCAGTACTTC	CASSLAGGVETQYF
TRBJ2-7	TRBV6-4	NA	NA	TGTGCCAGCAGCGGCGGGGCGGGAGAGCAGTACTTC	CASSGGAGEQYF
TRBJ1-2	TRBV11-2	NA	once	TGTGCCAGCAGCTACCCAAGCGGGTATGGCTACACCTTC	CASSYPSGYGYTF
TRBJ2-2	TRBV6-1	TRBD2	NA	TGTGCCAGCAGCGGGATCCTAGCGGGCACCGGGGAGCTGTTTTTT	CASSGILAGTGELFF
TRBJ2-1	TRBV29-1	NA	NA	TGCAGCGTCGAGAGCTCCTACAATGAGCAGTTCTTC	CSVESSYNEQFF
TRBJ2-2	TRBV27	NA	once	TGTGCCAGCACAGGGTTCGGGGAGCTGTTTTTT	CASTGFGELFF
TRBJ1-1	TRBV28	NA	NA	TGTGCCAGCAGGGTCGGGGACACTGAAGCTTTCTTT	CASRVGDTEAFF
TRBJ2-3	TRBV27	TRBD2	NA	TGTGCCAGCACCTCTTCTTCGGGGGGACGGTATTTT	CASTSSSGGRYF
TRBJ2-3	TRBV20-1	NA	NA	TGCAGTGCAAAGAACCGGGATACGCAGTATTTT	CSAKNRDTQYF
TRBJ2-7	TRBV6-1	NA	NA	TGTGCCAGCAGTGAACGGGTCCGGGGGATTTCAGCCTTC	CASSERVRGISAF
TRBJ2-3	TRBV7-2	TRBD2	NA	TGTGCCAGCAGCTCACCGGGAGCGGGAGGGACAGATACGCAGTATTTT	CASSSPGAGGTDTQYF
TRBJ2-5	TRBV7-2	NA	NA	TGTGCCAGCAGCTTAGTAGTCAGGGCCCGGGAAGAGACCCAGTACTTC	CASSLVVRAREETQYF
TRBJ1-6	TRBV5-1	NA	NA	TGCGCCAGCAGGCACGGACAGCACTATAATTCACCCCTCCACTTT	CASRHGQHYNSPLHF
TRBJ1-2	TRBV7-9	TRBD1	NA	TGTGCCAGCAGTCCCTCCACGGACAGGAGAGGCTACACCTTC	CASSPSTDRRGYTF